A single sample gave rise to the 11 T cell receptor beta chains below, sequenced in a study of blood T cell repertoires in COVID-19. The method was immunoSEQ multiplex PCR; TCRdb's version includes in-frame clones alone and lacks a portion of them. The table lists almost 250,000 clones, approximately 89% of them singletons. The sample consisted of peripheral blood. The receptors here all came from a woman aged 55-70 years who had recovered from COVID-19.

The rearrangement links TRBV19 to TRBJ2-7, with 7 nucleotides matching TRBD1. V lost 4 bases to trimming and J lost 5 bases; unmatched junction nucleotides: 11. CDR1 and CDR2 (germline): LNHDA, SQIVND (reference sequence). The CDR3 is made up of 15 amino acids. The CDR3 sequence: CASSRTTGMVHEQYF. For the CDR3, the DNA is TGTGCCAGTAGTAGAACGACAGGGATGGTGCACGAGCAGTACTTC.

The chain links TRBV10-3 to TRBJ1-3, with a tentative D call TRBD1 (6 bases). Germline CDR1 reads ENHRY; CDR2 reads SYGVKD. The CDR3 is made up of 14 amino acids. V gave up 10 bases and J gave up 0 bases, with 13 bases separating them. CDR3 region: CATFRGTSGNTIYF. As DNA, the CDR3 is TGTGCCACTTTCAGGGGTACCTCTGGAAACACCATATATTTT.

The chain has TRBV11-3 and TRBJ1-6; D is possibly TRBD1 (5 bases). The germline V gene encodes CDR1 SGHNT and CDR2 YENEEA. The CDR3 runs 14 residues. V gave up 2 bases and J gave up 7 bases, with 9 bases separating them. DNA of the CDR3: TGTGCCAGCAGCTTAATGACAGCGAATTCACCCCTCCACTTT. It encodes CASSLMTANSPLHF.

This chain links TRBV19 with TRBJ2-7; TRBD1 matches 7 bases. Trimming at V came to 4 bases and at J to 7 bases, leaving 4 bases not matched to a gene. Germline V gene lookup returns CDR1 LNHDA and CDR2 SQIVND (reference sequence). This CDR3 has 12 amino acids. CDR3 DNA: TGTGCCAGTAGTAGCGACAGGGAAGAGCAGTACTTC. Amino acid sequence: CASSSDREEQYF.

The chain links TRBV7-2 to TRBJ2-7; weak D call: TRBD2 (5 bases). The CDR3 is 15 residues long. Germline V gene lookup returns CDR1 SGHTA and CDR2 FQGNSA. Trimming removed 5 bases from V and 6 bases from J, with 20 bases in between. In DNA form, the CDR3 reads TGTGCCAGCAGCCCCGGCGGGTTTAGTCATACCGAGCAGTACTTC. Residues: CASSPGGFSHTEQYF.

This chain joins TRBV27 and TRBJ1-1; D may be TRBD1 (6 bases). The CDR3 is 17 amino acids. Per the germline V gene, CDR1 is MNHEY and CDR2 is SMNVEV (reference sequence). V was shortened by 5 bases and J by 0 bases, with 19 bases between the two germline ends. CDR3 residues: CASSLGGEGGLNTEAFF. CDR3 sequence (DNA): TGTGCCAGCAGTCTAGGGGGGGAGGGGGGCTTGAACACTGAAGCTTTCTTT.

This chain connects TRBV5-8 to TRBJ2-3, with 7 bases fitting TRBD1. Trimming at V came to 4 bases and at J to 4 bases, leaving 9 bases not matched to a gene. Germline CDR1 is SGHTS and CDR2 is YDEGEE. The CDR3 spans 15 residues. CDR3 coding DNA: TGTGCCAGCAGCGCCGGGACAGCTCGGTCAGATACGCAGTATTTT. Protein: CASSAGTARSDTQYF.

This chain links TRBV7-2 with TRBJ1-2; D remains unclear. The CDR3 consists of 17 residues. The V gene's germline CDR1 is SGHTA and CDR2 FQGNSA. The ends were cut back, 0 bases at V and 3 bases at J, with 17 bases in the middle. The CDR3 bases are TGTGCCAGCAGCTTAGCCATTTGGACTCCTGGGGACTATGGCTACACCTTC. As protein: CASSLAIWTPGDYGYTF.

The CDR3 DNA is TGTGCCAGCAGCCCGACTAGCGGCTACCGGGGGGAGACCCAGTACTTC. Translating it yields CASSPTSGYRGETQYF. The gene calls are TRBV11-1 and TRBJ2-5; 9 bases agree with TRBD2. The CDR3 length is 16 residues. From germline, CDR1 is SGHAT and CDR2 FQDESV (reference sequence). J lost 5 bases, V lost 5 bases, and 12 bases had no gene match. Full variable domain (rest looked up from reference TRBV11-1 and TRBJ2-5): EAEVAQSPRYKITEKSQAVAFWCDPISGHATLYWYRQILGQGPELLVQFQDESVVDDSQLPKDRFSAERLKGVDSTLKIQPAELGDSAMYLCASSPTSGYRGETQYFGPGTRLLVL.

This CDR3 reads CASSLRELGGYTF. The CDR3 region has the DNA TGTGCCAGTAGCTTACGGGAGTTGGGTGGCTACACCTTC. The chain is built from TRBV19 and TRBJ1-2, with unresolved D. V dropped 6 bases and J dropped 7 bases, with 15 bases sitting between them. The CDR3 is 13 residues long. Germline V gene lookup returns CDR1 LNHDA and CDR2 SQIVND (reference sequence).

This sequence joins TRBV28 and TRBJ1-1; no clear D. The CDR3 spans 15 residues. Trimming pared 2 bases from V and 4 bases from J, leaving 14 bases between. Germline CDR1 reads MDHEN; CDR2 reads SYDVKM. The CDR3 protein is CASSLPRGTPTEAFF. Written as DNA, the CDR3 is TGTGCCAGCAGTTTACCCCGCGGAACCCCCACTGAAGCTTTCTTT.